These 30 T cell receptor beta chains share one sample of origin, sequenced in a study of cytomegalovirus exposure and HLA in healthy donors. The PCR ran on 60 Vbeta and 13 Jbeta primers. The table came from immunoSEQ multiplex PCR; TCRdb's copy has only in-frame clones and leaves some out. The sample has around 200,000 clones, more than 60% seen once. The sample was PBMCs. Every receptor here comes from a female donor in good health and CMV-seronegative.

The genes are TRBV4-3 and TRBJ2-2; a possible D gene is TRBD2 (7 bases). The V gene's germline CDR1 is LGHNA and CDR2 YSLEER. This CDR3 has 17 residues. The V end lost 0 bases, the J end lost 0 bases, and 11 bases lay between the germline ends. CDR3 residues: CASSQDRGGPNTGELFF. The CDR3 DNA reads TGCGCCAGCAGCCAAGATAGGGGGGGTCCGAACACCGGGGAGCTGTTTTTT.

The chain employs TRBV7-9 and TRBJ1-4; D is perhaps TRBD1 (6 bases). Germline assignment: CDR1 SEHNR and CDR2 FQNEAQ (reference sequence). Trimming removed 3 bases at V and 4 bases at J, with 12 bases between. The CDR3 length is 15 residues. As DNA, the CDR3 is TGTGCCAGCAGCTTTGAGGGGGGGAGTAATGAAAAACTGTTTTTT. It is translated as CASSFEGGSNEKLFF.

J is TRBJ2-7 and V is TRBV28, with TRBD1 matching 7 bases. The germline gives CDR1 MDHEN, CDR2 SYDVKM. CDR3 size: 15 residues. Trimming at V came to 8 bases and at J to 11 bases, leaving 21 bases not matched to a gene. CDR3 nucleotides: TGTGCCAGCCTCGACCGACAGGGAACCCCACTAGTGGAGTACTTC. Its protein is CASLDRQGTPLVEYF.

This chain uses TRBV28 with TRBJ2-1; TRBD2 is a possible D gene (7 bases). CDR1 and CDR2 from the germline V gene are MDHEN and SYDVKM. V was pared by 5 bases and J by 5 bases, with 13 bases between. CDR3 length: 14 amino acids. The CDR3 DNA reads as TGTGCCAGCAGTCTAGGGGGGGCGGACAATGAGCAGTTCTTC. Encoded protein: CASSLGGADNEQFF.

This clone was observed a single time. The chain is built from TRBV15 and TRBJ1-4; the D is unclear. The germline gives CDR1 LNHNV, CDR2 YYDKDF (reference sequence). The CDR3 has 13 amino acids. V shed 1 base and J shed 8 bases, with 8 bases lying between them. The CDR3 sequence: CATSRGTGEKLFF. In nucleotides, the CDR3 is TGTGCCACCAGCAGAGGTACGGGAGAAAAACTGTTTTTT.

The CDR3 protein is CASSPTGTGGRNEQFF. In nucleotides, the CDR3 is TGTGCCAGCAGTCCTACCGGGACAGGGGGCCGGAATGAGCAGTTCTTC. The rearrangement links TRBV6-6 to TRBJ2-1; the match to TRBD1 covers 12 bases. V shed 5 bases, J shed 7 bases, and the junction held 9 bases outside the gene matches. The CDR3 covers 16 residues. The germline V gene has CDR1 MNHNY and CDR2 SVGAGI (reference sequence).

CDR3 sequence (DNA): TGTGCCAGCAGTGGGACAGGGTATTCACCCCTCCACTTT. This sequence encodes CASSGTGYSPLHF. This chain uses TRBV28 with TRBJ1-6; 9 bases map to TRBD1. V gave up 5 bases and J gave up 8 bases; unmatched junction bases: 1. The germline V gene has CDR1 MDHEN and CDR2 SYDVKM. The CDR3 has 13 residues.

This chain joins TRBV27 and TRBJ2-3, with TRBD2 matching 8 bases. The CDR3 is made up of 17 amino acids. Germline V lookup: CDR1 MNHEY, CDR2 SMNVEV (reference sequence). After removal of 10 bases from V and 2 bases from J, the junction contained 17 bases not matched to a gene. CDR3 sequence reads: CATGTLGLAIATDTQYF. The CDR3 nucleotides are TGTGCCACCGGAACACTTGGACTAGCAATTGCCACAGATACGCAGTATTTT.

This clone has a single count. V usage is TRBV19 and J usage is TRBJ1-1, with 7 bases fitting TRBD1. Looked up from germline, CDR1 is LNHDA and CDR2 is SQIVND (reference sequence). The CDR3 has 13 residues. V was clipped by 5 bases and J by 6 bases; unmatched bases: 6. The CDR3: CASSYRGAAEAFF. For the CDR3, the DNA is TGTGCCAGTAGTTACAGGGGAGCGGCTGAAGCTTTCTTT. The whole variable domain, remainder taken from reference TRBV19 and TRBJ1-1, is DGGITQSPKYLFRKEGQNVTLSCEQNLNHDAMYWYRQDPGQGLRLIYYSQIVNDFQKGDIAEGYSVSREKKESFPLTVTSAQKNPTAFYLCASSYRGAAEAFFGQGTRLTVV.

The J gene is TRBJ1-1, the V gene TRBV7-6; D not resolved. The V and J ends lost 1 base and 0 bases respectively, with 9 bases between them. The CDR3 length is 15 residues. The V gene's germline CDR1 is SGHVS and CDR2 FNYEAQ. CDR3 bases: TGTGCCAGCAGCTTAGGAGCAGGCATGAACACTGAAGCTTTCTTT. Residues: CASSLGAGMNTEAFF. The full variable domain, rest sourced from reference TRBV7-6 and TRBJ1-1, is GAGVSQSPRYKVTKRGQDVALRCDPISGHVSLYWYRQALGQGPEFLTYFNYEAQQDKSGLPNDRFSAERPEGSISTLTIQRTEQRDSAMYRCASSLGAGMNTEAFFGQGTRLTVV.

By sample share, this clone is medium-sized. The chain links TRBV6-4 to TRBJ2-3; 8 bases are a match to TRBD2. Germline loops: CDR1 MRHNA, CDR2 SNTAGT. This CDR3 is 15 amino acids long. After removal of 2 bases from V and 0 bases from J, the junction contained 1 base not matched to a gene. CDR3 in DNA: TGTGCCAGCAGTGACGCGGGGGGTAGCACAGATACGCAGTATTTT. Translating gives CASSDAGGSTDTQYF.

The chain combines TRBV25-1 with TRBJ1-2, with D uncertain. The CDR3 has 14 amino acids. V was trimmed by 1 base and J by 3 bases, leaving 9 bases between them. Germline CDR1 reads MGHDK; CDR2 reads SYGVNS. As DNA, the CDR3 is TGTGCCAGCAGTGAATCCACAGCGGACTATGGCTACACCTTC. Protein: CASSESTADYGYTF.

This sequence joins TRBV19 and TRBJ2-3; 11 bases match TRBD2. J was trimmed by 6 bases and V by 9 bases; bases with no gene match: 14. CDR3 length: 16 residues. Germline values: CDR1 LNHDA, CDR2 SQIVND (reference sequence). CDR3 sequence (DNA): TGTGCCAGCTCCTTAGGACTAGCGGGTCCCCTGGATACGCAGTATTTT. This sequence encodes CASSLGLAGPLDTQYF.

This clone appeared once. The rearrangement joins TRBV5-1 to TRBJ2-6, with D maybe TRBD2 (7 bases). V lost 0 bases to trimming and J lost 2 bases, with 18 bases between them. CDR1 is SGHRS, CDR2 YFSETQ, per germline. The CDR3 extends over 19 amino acids. This chain's CDR3 is CASSLEGGAYLTGANVLTF. As DNA, the CDR3 is TGCGCCAGCAGCTTGGAGGGGGGGGCCTACTTGACTGGGGCCAACGTCCTGACTTTC.

J is TRBJ2-3 and V is TRBV11-2; 7 nucleotides agree with TRBD2. The CDR3 is made up of 18 amino acids. The junction had 19 bases not matched to a gene; V was cut back by 5 bases and J by 5 bases. Germline V gene sequence: CDR1 SGHAT, CDR2 FQNNGV. The CDR3 region is CASSPTFPFGGEGDTQYF. CDR3 coding DNA: TGTGCCAGCAGCCCAACCTTCCCCTTCGGCGGGGAGGGAGATACGCAGTATTTT.

This sequence joins TRBV9 and TRBJ2-7, with 7 bases fitting TRBD2. There are 15 residues in the CDR3. Germline lookup yields CDR1 SGDLS and CDR2 YYNGEE. J was trimmed by 0 bases and V by 0 bases; bases with no gene match: 3. The CDR3 region is CASSVGLAPSYEQYF. The CDR3 nucleotides read TGTGCCAGCAGCGTAGGACTAGCACCCTCCTACGAGCAGTACTTC.

The V and J genes are TRBV5-1 and TRBJ2-1, with 11 bases identical to TRBD2. The CDR3 runs to 16 residues. The trim removed 4 bases at V and 6 bases at J, leaving 9 bases unmatched. Looked up from germline, CDR1 is SGHRS and CDR2 is YFSETQ. The CDR3 region has the DNA TGCGCCAGCAGCCTCGTAGCGGGGGGGCCTGTCAATGAGCAGTTCTTC. Translating it yields CASSLVAGGPVNEQFF.

The J gene is TRBJ2-7, the V gene TRBV4-2; 9 bases agree with TRBD1. The CDR3 runs to 17 residues. After removal of 0 bases from V and 3 bases from J, the junction contained 9 bases not matched to a gene. Germline CDR1 LGHNA, CDR2 YNFKEQ. CDR3 DNA: TGTGCCAGCAGCCAAGATGACCCCCGGGACAGGGACTACGAGCAGTACTTC. Its translation is CASSQDDPRDRDYEQYF.

DNA of the CDR3: TGCGCCAGCAGCTTGGCCTTAGCGGGGGGACTCCAAGAGACCCAGTACTTC. Translation: CASSLALAGGLQETQYF. The chain couples TRBV5-1 to TRBJ2-5; TRBD2 matches at 10 bases. The germline V gene has CDR1 SGHRS and CDR2 YFSETQ. The trim removed 0 bases at V and 1 base at J, leaving 6 bases unmatched. The CDR3 loop spans 17 amino acids.

The rearrangement uses TRBV7-9 and TRBJ1-5; maybe TRBD1 (6 bases). V was pared by 1 base and J by 1 base, with 11 bases between. Germline loops: CDR1 SEHNR, CDR2 FQNEAQ (reference sequence). This CDR3 is built from 16 residues. The CDR3 region is CASSLVQGMSNQPQHF. The DNA of the CDR3 is TGTGCCAGCAGCTTAGTACAGGGAATGAGCAATCAGCCCCAGCATTTT.

This clone was seen only a few times. This sequence joins TRBV28 and TRBJ2-7, with 7 bases fitting TRBD1. The J segment lost 2 bases and the V segment lost 3 bases, leaving 10 bases of the junction unmatched. The CDR3 sequence is 16 residues long. Germline V CDR1 and CDR2: MDHEN, SYDVKM. CDR3 nucleotides: TGTGCCAGCAGTTTGGCCCCCCGGGACAGCGCCTACGAGCAGTACTTC. This gives the protein CASSLAPRDSAYEQYF.

This chain links TRBV5-6 with TRBJ2-1, with D tentatively TRBD2 (5 bases). This CDR3 spans 15 amino acids. Trimming took off 3 bases at V and 4 bases at J, with 14 bases between the two ends. CDR1 and CDR2 (germline): SGHDT, YYEEEE. The CDR3 region has the DNA TGTGCCAGCAGCTCTCCGGACCCGGGGTACAATGAGCAGTTCTTC. It yields the protein CASSSPDPGYNEQFF.

V gene TRBV6-1 combines with J gene TRBJ1-4, with D possibly being TRBD1 (6 bases). The V end was cut by 6 bases, the J end by 11 bases, with 13 bases between. This CDR3 has 12 residues. CDR1 and CDR2 (germline): MNHNS, SASEGT. CDR3 residues: CASRVDSDKLFF. DNA for the CDR3: TGTGCCAGCAGGGTGGACAGCGATAAACTGTTTTTT.

The V and J genes are TRBV2 and TRBJ2-5; TRBD2 agrees at 7 bases. There are 14 residues in the CDR3. V lost 5 bases and J lost 5; bases outside the gene matches: 8. The germline V gene has CDR1 SNHLY and CDR2 FYNNEI. The CDR3 is CASSYKSGVETQYF. In DNA, the CDR3 is TGTGCCAGCAGTTACAAGAGCGGGGTTGAGACCCAGTACTTC.

The genes are TRBV7-6 and TRBJ2-2; perhaps TRBD1 as D (6 bases). V was trimmed by 1 base and J by 7 bases, leaving 7 bases between them. Germline values: CDR1 SGHVS, CDR2 FNYEAQ. The CDR3 covers 13 residues. This chain's CDR3 is CASSLGGGGELFF. In nucleotides, the CDR3 is TGTGCCAGCAGCTTAGGAGGGGGCGGGGAGCTGTTTTTT.

J is TRBJ1-2 and V is TRBV19, with TRBD1 matching over 7 bases. Per the germline V gene, CDR1 is LNHDA and CDR2 is SQIVND (reference sequence). The junction had 11 bases not matched to a gene; V was cut back by 6 bases and J by 4 bases. The CDR3 has 15 residues. CDR3 coding DNA: TGTGCCAGTAGCTTGACAGGGAGAACGGTCTATGGCTACACCTTC. It is translated as CASSLTGRTVYGYTF.

The chain employs TRBV2 and TRBJ1-5, with 7 bases identical to TRBD1. The J segment lost 8 bases and the V segment lost 6 bases, leaving 4 bases of the junction unmatched. Looked up from germline, CDR1 is SNHLY and CDR2 is FYNNEI. The CDR3 is 12 residues long. The CDR3 sequence: CASRSTGKPQHF. CDR3 DNA: TGTGCCAGCAGATCGACAGGGAAGCCCCAGCATTTT.

This rearrangement joins TRBV10-3 to TRBJ1-2; D is perhaps TRBD1 (5 bases). CDR1 is ENHRY and CDR2 is SYGVKD in the germline V gene. Trimming stripped 3 bases from V and 3 bases from J, with 14 bases between. The CDR3 consists of 15 residues. The CDR3 loop reads CAISDRWGGDYGYTF. The CDR3, as DNA: TGTGCCATCAGTGATAGGTGGGGCGGAGACTATGGCTACACCTTC.

The J gene is TRBJ2-7, the V gene TRBV5-8; maybe TRBD2 (5 bases). The CDR3 is 16 amino acids. V lost 0 bases to trimming and J lost 0 bases, with 13 bases between them. The germline V gene has CDR1 SGHTS and CDR2 YDEGEE. CDR3 DNA: TGTGCCAGCAGCTTGGGGGCCGGGGAAAGCTCCTACGAGCAGTACTTC. This encodes CASSLGAGESSYEQYF.

The chain carries TRBV9 and TRBJ1-1, with no clear D. Per germline, CDR1 SGDLS and CDR2 YYNGEE. V gave up 0 bases and J gave up 1 base, with 4 bases separating them. CDR3 length: 13 residues. CDR3: CASSVAQNTEAFF. CDR3 DNA: TGTGCCAGCAGCGTAGCACAGAACACTGAAGCTTTCTTT.